A selection of T cell receptor beta chains follows, all from one sample in a study of OX40 agonist ivuxolimab in advanced cancers. Sequencing used immunoSEQ multiplex PCR; TCRdb keeps in-frame clones, though not all of them. The repertoire holds about 69,000 clones, with more than 70% as singletons. The sequencing here drew on CD4+ or CD8+ T cells sorted from blood, taken in a trial of the OX40 agonist ivuxolimab. Every receptor here comes from an adult with an advanced solid tumor such as melanoma, head and neck, liver or kidney cancer. Both conserved end residues are part of each CDR3. The order of the fields is CDR3 length, clone size, V gene, D gene, J gene, CDR3 protein, CDR3 DNA. A D gene is named only where the DNA matches it firmly. For some rows the clone size is stated as once, few or many, or as a class when expanded; others skip it.

>13|.|TRBV30|.|TRBJ1-2
CAWSVQGVYGYTF
TGTGCCTGGAGTGTACAGGGTGTCTATGGCTACACCTTC
>13|few|TRBV19|.|TRBJ1-2
CASSIKGGYGYTF
TGTGCCAGTAGTATTAAGGGTGGCTATGGCTACACCTTC
>16|.|TRBV28|TRBD2|TRBJ2-7
CASRRSGLAGGYEQYF
TGTGCCAGCAGGCGTTCGGGACTAGCGGGAGGGTACGAGCAGTACTTC
>16|.|TRBV9|TRBD1|TRBJ2-6
CASSANRGQGANVLTF
TGTGCCAGCAGCGCAAACAGGGGGCAGGGGGCCAACGTCCTGACTTTC
>16|.|TRBV7-9|.|TRBJ1-3
CASSPRETSSGNTIYF
TGTGCCAGCAGCCCCCGGGAAACCTCCTCTGGAAACACCATATATTTT
>16|.|TRBV7-8|.|TRBJ2-3
CASSPRGGLVADTQYF
TGTGCCAGCAGCCCCCGAGGGGGTTTGGTCGCAGATACGCAGTATTTT
>15|once|TRBV6-1|TRBD2|TRBJ2-3
CASSQAGGQADTQYF
TGTGCCAGCAGCCAAGCGGGAGGGCAAGCAGATACGCAGTATTTT
>14|.|TRBV10-3|TRBD1|TRBJ1-5
CAIRAGGDGQPQHF
TGTGCCATCAGGGCAGGGGGTGATGGTCAGCCCCAGCATTTT
>15|.|TRBV5-1|TRBD2|TRBJ2-5
CASSYGASGKETQYF
TGCGCCAGCAGCTACGGGGCTAGCGGGAAAGAGACCCAGTACTTC
>15|.|TRBV19|TRBD2|TRBJ2-7
CASSTLAGAPLEQYF
TGTGCCAGTAGTACTTTAGCGGGGGCCCCTTTGGAGCAGTACTTC
>13|.|TRBV30|.|TRBJ2-3
CAKISGGTDTQYF
TGTGCTAAAATTAGCGGAGGCACAGATACGCAGTATTTT
>15|.|TRBV2|.|TRBJ2-5
CASSEAQARQETQYF
TGTGCCAGCAGTGAAGCGCAGGCGCGGCAAGAGACCCAGTACTTC
>14|.|TRBV2|.|TRBJ1-5
CASRGTASNQPQHF
TGTGCCTCTAGGGGGACGGCGAGCAATCAGCCCCAGCATTTT
>15|.|TRBV25-1|.|TRBJ2-2
CASSEGTKNTGELFF
TGTGCCAGCAGTGAAGGTACTAAGAACACCGGGGAGCTGTTTTTT
>14|.|TRBV7-9|.|TRBJ1-1
CASSLGVRNTEAFF
TGTGCCAGCAGCTTGGGGGTCCGGAACACTGAAGCTTTCTTT
>17|.|TRBV18|.|TRBJ2-6
CASSPRTRGSGANVLTF
TGTGCCAGCTCACCAAGGACACGCGGCTCTGGGGCCAACGTCCTGACTTTC
>12|.|TRBV2|.|TRBJ2-2
CASSAIPGELFF
TGTGCCAGCAGTGCCATTCCCGGGGAGCTGTTTTTT
>14|.|TRBV19|TRBD1|TRBJ1-1
CASSRTGTNTEAFF
TGTGCCAGTAGTAGGACAGGGACTAACACTGAAGCTTTCTTT
>15|.|TRBV6-1|TRBD2|TRBJ2-5
CASSPWRTREETQYF
TGTGCCAGCAGCCCCTGGAGGACTAGGGAAGAGACCCAGTACTTC
>16|.|TRBV18|TRBD1|TRBJ2-1
CASSPGRTGGKDEQFF
TGTGCCAGCTCACCAGGAAGGACAGGGGGCAAGGATGAGCAGTTCTTC
>14|few|TRBV5-1|.|TRBJ2-4
CASSRDLEANIQYF
TGCGCCAGCAGCCGGGACCTAGAGGCAAACATTCAGTACTTC
>15|.|TRBV9|TRBD1|TRBJ1-2
CASSPRFGGGDGYTF
TGTGCCAGCAGCCCCCGGTTTGGAGGGGGCGATGGCTACACCTTC
>13|.|TRBV6-1|.|TRBJ1-1
CASNPDSGTEAFF
TGTGCCAGCAATCCGGACAGCGGCACTGAAGCTTTCTTT
>17|.|TRBV14|.|TRBJ2-3
CASSQDWGTALTDTQYF
TGTGCCAGCAGCCAAGATTGGGGTACAGCACTCACAGATACGCAGTATTTT
>14|.|TRBV19|.|TRBJ1-5
CASSSGWGNQPQHF
TGTGCCAGTAGTAGCGGATGGGGCAATCAGCCCCAGCATTTT
>14|.|TRBV5-6|TRBD2|TRBJ2-7
CASSFRTSDYEQYF
TGTGCCAGCAGCTTCAGGACTAGCGACTACGAGCAGTACTTC
>17|.|TRBV12-5|TRBD1|TRBJ2-1
CASGLVKGAAPSNEQFF
TGTGCTAGTGGTTTGGTTAAGGGGGCAGCTCCATCGAATGAGCAGTTCTTC
>15|.|TRBV27|.|TRBJ2-1
CASSWDRQKYNEQFF
TGTGCCAGCAGTTGGGACCGTCAGAAGTACAATGAGCAGTTCTTC
>12|.|TRBV10-3|.|TRBJ2-7
CAISGGAVEQYF
TGTGCCATCAGTGGTGGGGCGGTCGAGCAGTACTTC
>13|.|TRBV19|TRBD1|TRBJ1-1
CASTGEGARDAFF
TGTGCCAGTACCGGGGAGGGGGCGCGGGATGCTTTCTTT